Below are 30 T cell receptor beta chains sequenced from a single sample in a study of blood T cell repertoires in COVID-19. Data came from immunoSEQ multiplex PCR; TCRdb stores just in-frame clones and leaves some out. The sample carries about 200,000 clones, about 83% recorded once. Sequenced material: peripheral blood. The origin of the receptors is a woman aged 40-49 years with active or convalescent COVID-19.

The chain recombines TRBV2 with TRBJ1-5, with a weak D call TRBD1 (6 bases). Per the germline V gene, CDR1 is SNHLY and CDR2 is FYNNEI. The CDR3 length is 14 residues. V dropped 4 bases and J dropped 3 bases, with 10 bases sitting between them. The CDR3 region is CASSGTEYNQPQHF. The CDR3 DNA reads as TGTGCCAGCAGTGGGACAGAGTACAATCAGCCCCAGCATTTT.

The rearrangement uses TRBV9 and TRBJ1-3, with TRBD1 identical over 7 bases. CDR1 is SGDLS and CDR2 is YYNGEE in the germline V gene. This CDR3 spans 14 amino acids. Unmatched junction bases numbered 0, after V lost 3 bases and J lost 0 bases. The CDR3 sequence is CASSDRGSGNTIYF. The CDR3 DNA reads TGTGCCAGCAGCGACAGGGGCTCTGGAAACACCATATATTTT.

The chain combines TRBV13 with TRBJ2-7; 12 bases align to TRBD2. V lost 3 bases and J lost 0; bases outside the gene matches: 6. Germline CDR1 and CDR2: PRHDT and FYEKMQ (reference sequence). The CDR3 covers 17 residues. The CDR3 here is CASSLETSGGGSYEQYF. In DNA, the CDR3 is TGTGCCAGCAGCTTGGAGACTAGCGGGGGAGGCTCCTACGAGCAGTACTTC.

The chain has TRBV6-5 and TRBJ1-2; D is unresolved. The CDR3 totals 14 residues. V was shortened by 6 bases and J by 8 bases, with 19 bases between the two germline ends. Germline V lookup: CDR1 MNHEY, CDR2 SVGAGI. The CDR3 nucleotides are TGTGCCAGCAGCCCGCAGTTATTCGGGGTAGGCTACACCTTC. Amino acid sequence: CASSPQLFGVGYTF.

The V gene is TRBV11-3, the J gene TRBJ2-7; D might be TRBD2 (7 bases). This CDR3 comprises 16 residues. V was shortened by 5 bases and J by 5 bases, with 22 bases between the two germline ends. In germline, CDR1 is SGHNT, CDR2 YENEEA. CDR3 bases: TGTGCCAGCAGCCCCGGTGGGCGGGGGCTCGACCACGAGCAGTACTTC. Its protein product is CASSPGGRGLDHEQYF.

The CDR3 loop reads CASTRVGLRRFQETQYF. DNA for the CDR3: TGTGCCAGCACCCGAGTGGGGCTGCGACGGTTCCAAGAGACCCAGTACTTC. This chain uses TRBV28 with TRBJ2-5, with D maybe TRBD1 (5 bases). The germline CDR1 and CDR2 sequences are MDHEN and SYDVKM. V was shortened by 7 bases and J by 1 base, with 22 bases between the two germline ends. The CDR3 has 17 amino acids.

The chain is built from TRBV19 and TRBJ2-7, with 9 bases identical to TRBD1. There are 15 residues in the CDR3. V shed 5 bases, J shed 5 bases, and the junction held 10 bases outside the gene matches. Germline assignment: CDR1 LNHDA and CDR2 SQIVND (reference sequence). The DNA of the CDR3 is TGTGCCAGTAGTTTACGAACCGGGACAGGGAACGAGCAGTACTTC. Translation gives CASSLRTGTGNEQYF.

The rearrangement joins TRBV7-2 to TRBJ1-2; D is undetermined. CDR1 and CDR2 from the germline V gene are SGHTA and FQGNSA. Trimming stripped 2 bases from V and 8 bases from J, with 21 bases between. CDR3 length equals 16 residues. CDR3 coding DNA: TGTGCCAGCAGCTTACGGGCTCGGGGAACTAGTTCCGGCTACACCTTC. This codes for CASSLRARGTSSGYTF.

The chain links TRBV5-4 to TRBJ2-5, with TRBD2 identical over 11 bases. Germline V CDR1 and CDR2: SGHNT, YYREEE (reference sequence). V dropped 1 base and J dropped 2; count of bases not matched to a gene: 4. This CDR3 is 16 amino acids long. The CDR3 coding sequence is TGTGCCAGCAGCTTGAGGCTAGCGGGAGGACAAGAGACCCAGTACTTC. This translates into CASSLRLAGGQETQYF.

The chain couples TRBV3-1 (or the pseudogene TRBV3-2) to TRBJ1-2; 8 nucleotides match TRBD1. The CDR3 sequence is 16 residues long. Germline CDR1 reads LGHDT; CDR2 reads YNNKEL (reference sequence). The trim removed 2 bases at V and 8 bases at J, leaving 13 bases unmatched. The CDR3 bases are TGTGCCAGCAGCCAACCGGACAGGGTTCTTGGTCGGGGCTACACCTTC. Protein sequence: CASSQPDRVLGRGYTF.

The chain uses TRBV29-1 and TRBJ2-2, with D possibly TRBD2 on 5 matching bases. V gave up 7 bases and J gave up 3 bases, with 30 bases separating them. Germline CDR1 SQVTM, CDR2 ANQGSEA. CDR3 length equals 19 residues. The DNA for the CDR3 is TGCAGCGCCTCCGTCCCACGGAAAGTTTTACTAGGGCACACCGGGGAGCTGTTTTTT. It codes for CSASVPRKVLLGHTGELFF.

DNA for the CDR3: TGTGCCAGCAGTGCCGGTCGGGGGGTGTTCTTC. Its protein product is CASSAGRGVFF. The V gene is TRBV25-1, the J gene TRBJ2-1, with 7 bases identical to TRBD2. Germline CDR1 MGHDK, CDR2 SYGVNS. J was trimmed by 15 bases and V by 4 bases; bases with no gene match: 6. The CDR3 contains 11 residues.

The V call is TRBV15, the J call TRBJ2-7; 9 nucleotides line up with TRBD2. CDR3 length equals 15 residues. Looked up from germline, CDR1 is LNHNV and CDR2 is YYDKDF (reference sequence). Germline trimming cut 0 bases from V and 7 bases from J; bases unmatched to any gene: 7. DNA for the CDR3: TGTGCCACCAGCAGAGATCCGGCGGGGGGGCAAGAGCAGTACTTC. Its translation: CATSRDPAGGQEQYF.

The chain joins TRBV5-4 to TRBJ2-3; 8 bases fit TRBD1. The trim removed 4 bases at V and 1 base at J, leaving 5 bases unmatched. The CDR3 has 15 residues. Germline V gene lookup returns CDR1 SGHNT and CDR2 YYREEE (reference sequence). CDR3 sequence (DNA): TGTGCCAGCAGCCGGCAGGGACAGGGCACAGATACGCAGTATTTT. The encoded protein is CASSRQGQGTDTQYF.

The chain carries TRBV10-1 and TRBJ2-1, with 12 nucleotides matching TRBD2. The CDR3 spans 15 residues. Trimming took 4 bases from V and 6 from J; bases not matched to a gene: 4. Germline CDR1 WNHNN, CDR2 SYGVQD (reference sequence). The CDR3 protein is CASSGLAGETNEQFF. The CDR3 nucleotides read TGCGCCAGCAGTGGACTAGCGGGAGAGACCAATGAGCAGTTCTTC.

This clone was counted a single time. This chain connects TRBV14 to TRBJ2-3; D perhaps matches TRBD2 (5 bases). V lost 3 bases, J lost 5 bases, and 9 bases lay in between. This CDR3 region has 13 residues. Germline loops: CDR1 SGHDN, CDR2 FVKESK. The chain's CDR3 is CASSQASQDTQYF. For the CDR3, the DNA is TGTGCCAGCAGCCAGGCTAGCCAAGATACGCAGTATTTT.

This clone was seen once. V is TRBV11-3 and J is TRBJ1-1; tentatively, D is TRBD1 (5 bases). The CDR3 extends over 15 amino acids. Germline loops: CDR1 SGHNT, CDR2 YENEEA. The V and J ends lost 5 bases and 4 bases respectively, with 17 bases between them. CDR3 region: CASSPRGEVITEAFF. Here the CDR3 DNA reads TGTGCCAGCAGCCCCCGGGGGGAAGTAATCACTGAAGCTTTCTTT. Using reference TRBV11-3 and TRBJ1-1 for the parts outside the CDR3, the full variable domain is EAGVVQSPRYKIIEKKQPVAFWCNPISGHNTLYWYLQNLGQGPELLIRYENEEAVDDSQLPKDRFSAERLKGVDSTLKIQPAELGDSAVYLCASSPRGEVITEAFFGQGTRLTVV.

This clone came up a few times. The CDR3 protein is CASSPRGGTQHF. Here the CDR3 DNA reads TGTGCCAGTAGTCCCAGAGGAGGGACCCAGCATTTT. The chain carries TRBV19 and TRBJ1-5; D not certain. Germline-derived CDR1 and CDR2 are LNHDA and SQIVND (reference sequence). CDR3 size: 12 residues. Trimming stripped 5 bases from V and 11 bases from J, with 13 bases between.

This CDR3 reads CASSFVGGTYEQYF. The CDR3 DNA reads TGTGCCAGCAGCTTCGTAGGGGGCACCTACGAGCAGTACTTC. V gene TRBV11-1 combines with J gene TRBJ2-7, with 7 bases lining up with TRBD1. CDR1 SGHAT and CDR2 FQDESV come from the germline V gene (reference sequence). V lost 3 bases and J lost 2; bases outside the gene matches: 4. This CDR3 contains 14 residues.

The genes are TRBV12-2 and TRBJ1-1; the table assigns TRBD1, which was not confirmed against the DNA. TRBV12-2 is noted as a pseudogene. The CDR3 contains 17 residues. CDR3 DNA sequence: TGTGCAAGTCGCTTAGCGCCGAGACAGGGGGACTCCACTGAAGCTTTCTTT. Protein: CASRLAPRQGDSTEAFF.

The V gene is TRBV5-1, the J gene TRBJ1-2; tentative D call: TRBD1 (5 bases). The CDR3 length is 18 residues. Germline assignment: CDR1 SGHRS and CDR2 YFSETQ. V was shortened by 1 base and J by 1 base, with 20 bases between the two germline ends. The CDR3 sequence: CASSLNGRSEGVNYGYTF. Written as DNA, the CDR3 is TGCGCCAGCAGCTTGAATGGACGGTCAGAAGGGGTTAACTATGGCTACACCTTC.

The chain links TRBV6-2 or TRBV6-3 to TRBJ2-7; 10 bases match TRBD1. With 6 bases clipped from V and 2 bases from J, the junction kept 7 bases outside the gene matches. There are 15 residues in the CDR3. The germline V gene encodes CDR1 MNHEY and CDR2 SVGEGT. The CDR3 DNA sequence: TGTGCCAGCAGCTCCGGGACAGGGGCGACCTACGAGCAGTACTTC. Protein product: CASSSGTGATYEQYF.

This chain uses TRBV4-1 with TRBJ1-2; 7 bases are shared with TRBD1. The CDR3 is made up of 17 amino acids. Trimming cost V 0 bases and J 4 bases; bases outside gene matches: 11. Germline values: CDR1 MGHRA, CDR2 YSYEKL. The CDR3: CASSQEGSGQNSYGYTF. Here the CDR3 DNA reads TGCGCCAGCAGCCAAGAGGGGTCGGGACAGAATAGCTATGGCTACACCTTC.

The chain links TRBV28 to TRBJ2-7; 7 nucleotides line up with TRBD1. Trimming removed 1 base from V and 1 base from J; junction bases left unmatched: 1. CDR3 length: 14 residues. In germline, CDR1 is MDHEN, CDR2 SYDVKM. The CDR3 loop reads CASSLSDRSYEQYF. CDR3 DNA sequence: TGTGCCAGCAGTTTATCGGACAGGTCCTACGAGCAGTACTTC.

This chain links TRBV5-1 with TRBJ2-1; D remains ambiguous. Between the trimmed V and J ends, which lost 1 base and 6 bases, there was a span of 11 bases. Germline CDR1 and CDR2: SGHRS and YFSETQ. The CDR3 loop spans 14 amino acids. The DNA of the CDR3 is TGCGCCAGCAGCTTGCAAAACAGAGTCAATGAGCAGTTCTTC. Translating it yields CASSLQNRVNEQFF.

This clone was detected a few times. The CDR3 sequence: CASSLPLVGGSSGNTIYF. CDR3 sequence (DNA): TGTGCCAGCAGTTTACCCCTCGTAGGGGGCAGTTCTGGAAACACCATATATTTT. This rearrangement joins TRBV28 to TRBJ1-3, with TRBD1 matching over 7 bases. This CDR3 has 18 amino acids. The ends lost 2 bases at V and 1 base at J; junction bases unmatched: 11. CDR1 is MDHEN and CDR2 is SYDVKM in the germline V gene.

Only one count was recorded for this clone. The chain carries TRBV14 and TRBJ2-3; 12 bases map to TRBD2. CDR1 SGHDN and CDR2 FVKESK come from the germline V gene. Trimming removed 1 base from V and 2 bases from J; junction bases left unmatched: 13. The CDR3 length is 20 residues. CDR3 nucleotides: TGTGCCAGCAGCCAAGTATTTAAACGACTAGCGGGAGTGAACACAGATACGCAGTATTTT. It codes for CASSQVFKRLAGVNTDTQYF. Filled out from reference TRBV14 and TRBJ2-3, the complete variable domain reads EAGVTQFPSHSVIEKGQTVTLRCDPISGHDNLYWYRRVMGKEIKFLLHFVKESKQDESGMPNNRFLAERTGGTYSTLKVQPAELEDSGVYFCASSQVFKRLAGVNTDTQYFGPGTRLTVL.

The V and J genes are TRBV15 and TRBJ2-7, with D possibly being TRBD1 (6 bases). The germline V gene encodes CDR1 LNHNV and CDR2 YYDKDF (reference sequence). The CDR3 runs to 14 residues. The germline V and J ends were trimmed by 3 bases and 7 bases, with 16 bases remaining between them. CDR3 sequence: CATSSGFGGHEQYF. The CDR3 DNA is TGTGCCACCAGCAGTGGCTTTGGGGGCCATGAGCAGTACTTC.

The CDR3 region is CASSPYRGSGNTIYF. The CDR3 DNA is TGTGCCAGCAGTCCGTACAGGGGCTCTGGAAACACCATATATTTT. The rearrangement uses TRBV28 and TRBJ1-3; TRBD1 matches at 7 bases. The J segment lost 0 bases and the V segment lost 5 bases, leaving 4 bases of the junction unmatched. Germline V gene sequence: CDR1 MDHEN, CDR2 SYDVKM. This CDR3 is 15 amino acids long.

The rearrangement uses TRBV29-1 and TRBJ2-6; 7 bases fit TRBD2. Trimming cost V 7 bases and J 2 bases; bases outside gene matches: 5. Germline V gene lookup returns CDR1 SQVTM and CDR2 ANQGSEA. This CDR3 spans 14 amino acids. DNA of the CDR3: TGCAGCGCCGGGGGGATAGCTGGGGCCAACGTCCTGACTTTC. This translates into CSAGGIAGANVLTF.